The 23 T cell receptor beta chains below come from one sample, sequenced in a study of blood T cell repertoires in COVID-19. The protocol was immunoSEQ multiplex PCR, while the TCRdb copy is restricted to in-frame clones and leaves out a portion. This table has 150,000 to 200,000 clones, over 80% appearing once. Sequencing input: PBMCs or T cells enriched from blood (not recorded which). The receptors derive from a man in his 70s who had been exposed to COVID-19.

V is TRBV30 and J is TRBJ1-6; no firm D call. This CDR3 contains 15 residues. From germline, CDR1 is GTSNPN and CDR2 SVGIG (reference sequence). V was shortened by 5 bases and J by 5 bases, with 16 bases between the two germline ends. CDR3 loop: CAWLTPGYHNSPLHF. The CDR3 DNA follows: TGTGCCTGGCTAACCCCGGGGTACCATAATTCACCCCTCCACTTT. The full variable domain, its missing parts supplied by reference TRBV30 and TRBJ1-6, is SQTIHQWPATLVQPVGSPLSLECTVEGTSNPNLYWYRQAAGRGLQLLFYSVGIGQISSEVPQNLSASRPQDRQFILSSKKLLLSDSGFYLCAWLTPGYHNSPLHFGNGTRLTVT.

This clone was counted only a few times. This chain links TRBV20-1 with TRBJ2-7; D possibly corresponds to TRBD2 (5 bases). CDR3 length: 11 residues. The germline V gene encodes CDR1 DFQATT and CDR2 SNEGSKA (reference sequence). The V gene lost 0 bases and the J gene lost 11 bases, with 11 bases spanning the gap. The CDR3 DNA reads TGCAGTGCTAGAGAGGGTACGGAGGAGTACTTC. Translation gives CSAREGTEEYF.

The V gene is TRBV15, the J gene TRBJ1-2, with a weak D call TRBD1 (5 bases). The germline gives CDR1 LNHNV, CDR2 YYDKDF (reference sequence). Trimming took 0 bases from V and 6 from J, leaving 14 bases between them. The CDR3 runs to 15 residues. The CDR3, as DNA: TGTGCCACCAGCAGAGATTTCCAGGGTGTTAATGGCTACACCTTC. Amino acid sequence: CATSRDFQGVNGYTF.

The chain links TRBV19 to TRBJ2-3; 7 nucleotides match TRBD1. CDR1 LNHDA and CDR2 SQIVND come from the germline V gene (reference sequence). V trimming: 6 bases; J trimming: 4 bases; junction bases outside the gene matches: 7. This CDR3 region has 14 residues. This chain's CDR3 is CASSRGQASDTQYF. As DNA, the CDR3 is TGTGCCAGTAGCCGCGGACAGGCTTCAGATACGCAGTATTTT.

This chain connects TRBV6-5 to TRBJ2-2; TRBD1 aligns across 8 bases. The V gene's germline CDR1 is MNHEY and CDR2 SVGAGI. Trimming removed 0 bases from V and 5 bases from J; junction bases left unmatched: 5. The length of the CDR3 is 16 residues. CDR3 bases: TGTGCCAGCAGTTACTCGACAGGGGCAGGTACCGGGGAGCTGTTTTTT. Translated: CASSYSTGAGTGELFF.

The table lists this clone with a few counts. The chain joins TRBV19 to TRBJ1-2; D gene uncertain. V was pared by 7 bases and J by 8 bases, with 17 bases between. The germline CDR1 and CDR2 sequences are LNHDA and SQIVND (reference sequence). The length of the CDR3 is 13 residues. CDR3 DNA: TGTGCCAGTAACAACGCGGCGGGTTCAGGCTACACCTTC. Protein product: CASNNAAGSGYTF.

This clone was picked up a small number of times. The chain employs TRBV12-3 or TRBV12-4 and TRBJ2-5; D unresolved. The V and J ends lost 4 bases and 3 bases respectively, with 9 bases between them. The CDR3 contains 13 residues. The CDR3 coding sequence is TGTGCCAGCAGTTCCGCCCCGGAAGAGACCCAGTACTTC. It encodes CASSSAPEETQYF.

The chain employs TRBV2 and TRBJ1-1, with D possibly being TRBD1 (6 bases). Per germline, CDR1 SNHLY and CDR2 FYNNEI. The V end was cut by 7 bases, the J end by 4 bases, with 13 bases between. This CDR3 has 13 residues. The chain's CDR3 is CASNPMGATEAFF. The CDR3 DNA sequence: TGTGCCAGCAACCCTATGGGGGCCACTGAAGCTTTCTTT. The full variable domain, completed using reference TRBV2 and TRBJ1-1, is EPEVTQTPSHQVTQMGQEVILRCVPISNHLYFYWYRQILGQKVEFLVSFYNNEISEKSEIFDDQFSVERPDGSNFTLKIRSTKLEDSAMYFCASNPMGATEAFFGQGTRLTVV.

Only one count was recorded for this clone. CDR3 in amino acids: CASSPTTGGDTQYF. The CDR3 DNA reads TGTGCCAGCAGCCCAACCACCGGGGGGGATACGCAGTATTTT. The chain couples TRBV2 to TRBJ2-3; 7 nucleotides align to TRBD2. The J segment lost 6 bases and the V segment lost 6 bases, leaving 9 bases of the junction unmatched. The germline V gene encodes CDR1 SNHLY and CDR2 FYNNEI. This CDR3 is 14 amino acids long. The whole variable domain, remainder taken from reference TRBV2 and TRBJ2-3, is EPEVTQTPSHQVTQMGQEVILRCVPISNHLYFYWYRQILGQKVEFLVSFYNNEISEKSEIFDDQFSVERPDGSNFTLKIRSTKLEDSAMYFCASSPTTGGDTQYFGPGTRLTVL.

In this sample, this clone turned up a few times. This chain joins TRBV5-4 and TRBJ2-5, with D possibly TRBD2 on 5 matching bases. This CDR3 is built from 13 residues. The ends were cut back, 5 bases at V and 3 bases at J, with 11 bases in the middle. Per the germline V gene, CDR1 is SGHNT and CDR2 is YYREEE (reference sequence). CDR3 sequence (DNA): TGTGCCAGCAGTCCAACGGGGAAAGAGACCCAGTACTTC. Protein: CASSPTGKETQYF.

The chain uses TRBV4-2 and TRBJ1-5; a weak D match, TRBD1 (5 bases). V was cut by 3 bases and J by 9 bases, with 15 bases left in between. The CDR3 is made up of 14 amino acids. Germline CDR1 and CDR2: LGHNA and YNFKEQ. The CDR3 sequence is CASSQGLTVGPQHF. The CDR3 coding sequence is TGTGCCAGCAGCCAGGGACTGACTGTGGGGCCCCAGCATTTT.

CDR3 nucleotide sequence: TGTGCCATCAGTTCCGGGACAGCAGGAACCTACGAGCAGTACTTC. Encoded protein: CAISSGTAGTYEQYF. The J gene is TRBJ2-7, the V gene TRBV10-3; 7 nucleotides agree with TRBD1. Trimming took 5 bases from V and 2 from J; bases not matched to a gene: 9. The CDR3 is made up of 15 amino acids. Per the germline V gene, CDR1 is ENHRY and CDR2 is SYGVKD.

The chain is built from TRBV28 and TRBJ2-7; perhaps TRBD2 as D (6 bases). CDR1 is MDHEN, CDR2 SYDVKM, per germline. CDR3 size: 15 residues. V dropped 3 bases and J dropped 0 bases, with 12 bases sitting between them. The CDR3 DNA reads TGTGCCAGCAGTTTCGCCGGGAGTTCCTCCTACGAGCAGTACTTC. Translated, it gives CASSFAGSSSYEQYF.

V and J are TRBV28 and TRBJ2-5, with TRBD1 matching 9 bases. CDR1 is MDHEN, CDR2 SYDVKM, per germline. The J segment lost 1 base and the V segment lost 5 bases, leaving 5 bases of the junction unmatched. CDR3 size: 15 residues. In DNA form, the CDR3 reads TGTGCCAGCAGTGGGGGACAGGGTCTCCAAGAGACCCAGTACTTC. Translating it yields CASSGGQGLQETQYF.

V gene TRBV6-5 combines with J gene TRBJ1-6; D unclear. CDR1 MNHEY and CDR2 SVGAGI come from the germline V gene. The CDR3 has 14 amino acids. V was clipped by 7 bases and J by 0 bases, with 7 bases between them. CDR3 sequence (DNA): TGTGCCAGCACGGGAAGCTCCTATAATTCACCCCTCCACTTT. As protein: CASTGSSYNSPLHF.

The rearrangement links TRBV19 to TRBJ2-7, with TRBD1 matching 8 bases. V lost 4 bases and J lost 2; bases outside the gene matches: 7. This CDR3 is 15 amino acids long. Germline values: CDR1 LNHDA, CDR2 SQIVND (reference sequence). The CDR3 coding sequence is TGTGCCAGTAGTAACCGGGACAGGCCCCCCTACGAGCAGTACTTC. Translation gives CASSNRDRPPYEQYF. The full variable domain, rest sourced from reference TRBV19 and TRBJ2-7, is DGGITQSPKYLFRKEGQNVTLSCEQNLNHDAMYWYRQDPGQGLRLIYYSQIVNDFQKGDIAEGYSVSREKKESFPLTVTSAQKNPTAFYLCASSNRDRPPYEQYFGPGTRLTVT.

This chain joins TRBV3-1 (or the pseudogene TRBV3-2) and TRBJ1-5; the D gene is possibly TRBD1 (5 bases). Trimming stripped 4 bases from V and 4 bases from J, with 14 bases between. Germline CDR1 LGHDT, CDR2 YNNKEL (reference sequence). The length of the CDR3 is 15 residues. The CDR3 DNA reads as TGTGCCAGCAGCCTCATACAGGTTGGTAATCAGCCCCAGCATTTT. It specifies CASSLIQVGNQPQHF.

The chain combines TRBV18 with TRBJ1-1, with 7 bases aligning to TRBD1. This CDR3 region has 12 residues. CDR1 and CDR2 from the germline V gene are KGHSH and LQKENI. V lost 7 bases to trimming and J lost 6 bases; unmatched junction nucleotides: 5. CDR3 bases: TGTGCCAGCTTAAAACAGGGGCCTGAAGCTTTCTTT. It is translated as CASLKQGPEAFF.

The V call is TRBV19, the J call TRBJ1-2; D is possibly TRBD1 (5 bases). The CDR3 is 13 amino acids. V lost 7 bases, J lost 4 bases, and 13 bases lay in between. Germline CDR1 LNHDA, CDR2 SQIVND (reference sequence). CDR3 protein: CASTSGGGYGYTF. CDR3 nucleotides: TGTGCCAGTACCTCGGGGGGTGGCTATGGCTACACCTTC.

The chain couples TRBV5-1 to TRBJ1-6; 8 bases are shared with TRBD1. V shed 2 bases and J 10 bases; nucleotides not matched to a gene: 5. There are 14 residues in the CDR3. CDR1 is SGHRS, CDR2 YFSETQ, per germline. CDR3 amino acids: CASSFGQGSSPLHF. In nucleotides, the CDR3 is TGCGCCAGCAGCTTCGGACAGGGATCATCACCCCTCCACTTT.

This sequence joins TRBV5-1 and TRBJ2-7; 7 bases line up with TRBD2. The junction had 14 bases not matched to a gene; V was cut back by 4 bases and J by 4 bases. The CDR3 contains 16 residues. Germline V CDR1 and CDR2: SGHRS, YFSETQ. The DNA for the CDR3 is TGCGCCAGCAGCCCCGGGGGGAGCGGGGAGCCTTACGAGCAGTACTTC. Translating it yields CASSPGGSGEPYEQYF.

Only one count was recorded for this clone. CDR3 nucleotide sequence: TGTGCCAGCAGTGTTTTGGCAGGCGCACGTGAAGCTTTCTTT. It encodes CASSVLAGAREAFF. The gene calls are TRBV2 and TRBJ1-1; unclear D gene. The CDR3 is 14 amino acids. Germline V lookup: CDR1 SNHLY, CDR2 FYNNEI. Trimming stripped 4 bases from V and 7 bases from J, with 16 bases between.

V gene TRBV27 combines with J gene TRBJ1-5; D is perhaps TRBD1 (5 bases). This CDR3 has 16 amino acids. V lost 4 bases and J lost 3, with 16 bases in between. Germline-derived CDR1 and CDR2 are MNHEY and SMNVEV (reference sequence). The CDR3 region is CASSSLPGRNNQPQHF. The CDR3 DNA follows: TGTGCCAGCAGTTCCCTCCCAGGGAGGAACAATCAGCCCCAGCATTTT.